Within the sample, the clone carrying this T cell receptor (beta chain) is medium-sized. The data originate from a study of blood T cell repertoires in COVID-19. Across the study: Sample material is recorded as cDNA or gDNA derived from T cells, B-cell-depleted T cells, or PBMCs.

Study processing details: Researchers report that nucleated cell counts were estimated from reference gene primer amplification. Measured with immunoSEQ multiplex PCR; TCRdb has only the in-frame clones, and not every one. V and J calls and clone size follow that table, whereas D and trimming were derived from the DNA. The sample carries some 87,000 clones, around 82% recorded once. This CDR3 region has 19 residues. V lost 3 bases and J lost 0, with 24 bases in between. Germline lookup yields CDR1 SGDLS and CDR2 YYNGEE. Sequenced material: peripheral blood. The chain links TRBV9 to TRBJ1-2; possibly TRBD1 for D (6 bases). This TCR derives from a man aged 80 or over with active or convalescent COVID-19. The CDR3 coding sequence is TGTGCCAGCAGCGCCAGCGCTGGGGTTACAGGGAGAGCTAACTATGGCTACACCTTC. It encodes CASSASAGVTGRANYGYTF.